The clone carrying this TCR beta chain was seen repeatedly, ten times or more. The data originate from a study of early T cells in non-severe SARS-CoV-2 infection. Tagging with unique molecular identifiers was applied to individual cDNA molecules. TCRdb reprocessed the 5' RACE reads with MiXCR, giving one entry per CDR3 protein. The table includes under 75,000 distinct CDR3 sequences, around 14% detected once. The CDR3 is 15 amino acids. V gave up 0 bases and J gave up 10 bases; unmatched junction bases: 7. From germline, CDR1 is MDHEN and CDR2 SYDVKM. Source material: whole blood. The clonotype comes from an adult who was a healthcare worker with PCR-confirmed SARS-CoV-2 infection or an uninfected control (not recorded which). The chain has TRBV28 and TRBJ2-1; 9 nucleotides match TRBD2. CDR3: CASSLWGSGRREQFF. CDR3 nucleotides: TGTGCCAGCAGTTTATGGGGTAGCGGGAGACGGGAGCAGTTCTTC. Full variable domain (outside the CDR3, taken from reference TRBV28 and TRBJ2-1): DVKVTQSSRYLVKRTGEKVFLECVQDMDHENMFWYRQDPGLGLRLIYFSYDVKMKEKGDIPEGYSVSREKKERFSLILESASTNQTSMYLCASSLWGSGRREQFFGPGTRLTVL.